This T cell receptor beta chain was documented in a study of chemoradiotherapy in HPV16-positive cancers. This clone has a handful of counts. Its target is not known. The data were produced by immunoSEQ multiplex PCR, yet TCRdb's version contains in-frame clones alone and is incomplete. The sample has 30,000 to 40,000 clones, 80% to 90% seen once. Whole-study findings and limits: During treatment, candidate HPV-specific clones and E7-related motifs expanded in tumor.

With 0 bases clipped from V and 2 bases from J, the junction kept 7 bases outside the gene matches. CDR1 and CDR2 (germline): LGHNA, YSLEER. The CDR3 is made up of 17 amino acids. The chain uses TRBV4-3 and TRBJ2-3; TRBD2 aligns across 8 bases. The sequence derives from a human donor with HPV-associated anogenital cancer. Sample: blood, taken from a patient who underwent chemoradiotherapy. CDR3 residues: CASSQERAGGPTDTQYF. The CDR3 nucleotides read TGCGCCAGCAGCCAAGAGCGGGCGGGGGGACCCACAGATACGCAGTATTTT.